This is a list of T cell receptor beta chains from one sample in a study of T cell repertoires in cytomegalovirus infection. TCRdb re-derived calls from the reads in MiXCR, one entry per CDR3 protein. The data contain hundreds of thousands of distinct CDR3 sequences, roughly 35% of them singletons. The sample taken for sequencing was PBMCs. These receptors originate from a human donor in good health (CMV status not recorded). Some clones in this sample may be carry-over from other donors' samples. Both conserved end residues are part of each CDR3. D genes are given only for firm matches. The size field is filled for only some rows; it gives once, few, many or a size class.

d_call clone_size j_call v_call cdr3_aa cdr3_nt
NA once TRBJ2-2 TRBV5-1 CASSFEGRTGELFF TGCGCCAGCAGCTTTGAGGGGCGGACCGGGGAGCTGTTTTTT
TRBD1 NA TRBJ1-1 TRBV12-5 CASGFPGTGATEAFF TGTGCTAGTGGTTTTCCCGGGACAGGGGCCACTGAAGCTTTCTTT
NA NA TRBJ1-6 TRBV2 CASSMTPGRGSPLHF TGTGCCAGCAGTATGACCCCAGGGAGGGGTTCACCCCTCCACTTT
NA NA TRBJ1-5 TRBV24-1 CVTSGQYSNQPQHF TGTGTCACCAGTGGACAGTATAGCAATCAGCCCCAGCATTTT
TRBD1 NA TRBJ1-2 TRBV7-9 CASETGKEGYTF TGTGCCAGCGAGACAGGGAAGGAAGGCTACACCTTC
TRBD2 NA TRBJ2-7 TRBV6-2/TRBV6-3 CSSSLSGGPYEQYF TGTTCCAGCAGTCTATCGGGGGGGCCCTACGAGCAGTACTTC
TRBD1 many TRBJ2-5 TRBV28 CASSLEESGTGVQETQYF TGTGCCAGCAGTTTAGAGGAATCGGGTACAGGGGTGCAAGAGACCCAGTACTTC
TRBD2 NA TRBJ2-5 TRBV7-9 CASSSGRGVQETQYF TGTGCCAGCAGCTCGGGACGGGGGGTCCAAGAGACCCAGTACTTC
NA once TRBJ1-1 TRBV28 CASSPPPWDTEAFF TGTGCCAGCAGTCCTCCCCCGTGGGACACTGAAGCTTTCTTT
TRBD2 NA TRBJ2-5 TRBV28 CASSPGGGRTETQYF TGTGCCAGCTCCCCCGGGGGCGGGAGGACGGAGACCCAGTACTTC
NA few TRBJ2-5 TRBV6-2/TRBV6-3 CASRGGGEETQYF TGTGCCAGCAGAGGAGGGGGCGAAGAGACCCAGTACTTC
NA few TRBJ1-5 TRBV4-2 CASSQQLAWGAPSNQPQHF TGTGCCAGCAGCCAACAGTTGGCGTGGGGGGCCCCTAGCAATCAGCCCCAGCATTTT
NA few TRBJ1-2 TRBV7-2 CASSLSIEHGYTF TGTGCCAGCAGCTTAAGTATCGAGCATGGCTACACCTTC
TRBD2 NA TRBJ2-7 TRBV7-8 CASSQTNLAGGSYEQYF TGTGCCAGCAGCCAAACCAACTTAGCGGGGGGAAGCTACGAGCAGTACTTC
NA NA TRBJ2-7 TRBV18 CASSPADYEQYF TGTGCCAGCTCACCGGCCGACTACGAGCAGTACTTC
TRBD2 many TRBJ2-7 TRBV27 CASSSGTSYEQYF TGTGCCAGTAGTTCCGGGACTAGCTACGAGCAGTACTTC
NA once TRBJ1-2 TRBV20-1 CSARGLSIGGYTF TGCAGTGCGCGGGGGCTCTCTATTGGGGGCTACACCTTC
NA NA TRBJ2-3 TRBV28 CASSSTTRDTQYF TGTGCCAGCAGTTCGACCACTAGGGATACGCAGTATTTT
TRBD2 NA TRBJ2-2 TRBV28 CASSVGRLNTGELFF TGTGCCAGCAGCGTCGGGAGGCTGAACACCGGGGAGCTGTTTTTT
NA few TRBJ2-2 TRBV7-9 CASSLAETGELFF TGTGCCAGCAGCTTGGCAGAGACCGGGGAGCTGTTTTTT
NA NA TRBJ2-7 TRBV28 CASSPQGRNYEQYF TGTGCCAGCAGTCCCCAGGGAAGAAATTACGAGCAGTACTTC
NA many TRBJ1-5 TRBV28 CASSPPFDQPQHF TGTGCCAGCAGTCCGCCCTTTGATCAGCCCCAGCATTTT
TRBD1 few TRBJ1-2 TRBV2 CATQQGATHGYTF TGTGCCACCCAACAGGGGGCCACCCATGGCTACACCTTC
NA many TRBJ2-5 TRBV7-8 CASSLVNPGETQYF TGTGCCAGCAGCTTAGTGAACCCAGGGGAGACCCAGTACTTC
NA NA TRBJ2-2 TRBV5-1 CASSLDGWDTGELFF TGCGCCAGCAGCTTGGACGGTTGGGACACCGGGGAGCTGTTTTTT
NA NA TRBJ1-1 TRBV28 CASGLVGLTEAFF TGTGCCAGCGGCCTGGTCGGGCTCACTGAAGCTTTCTTT
NA NA TRBJ2-5 TRBV14 CASSQVYETQYF TGTGCCAGCAGCCAAGTTTACGAGACCCAGTACTTC
NA few TRBJ1-5 TRBV12-3/TRBV12-4 CASSGLINQPQHF TGTGCCAGCTCCGGACTAATCAATCAGCCCCAGCATTTT
NA NA TRBJ1-2 TRBV5-4 CASSLHAGEGYTF TGTGCCAGCAGCCTACACGCAGGGGAAGGCTACACCTTC
NA NA TRBJ2-7 TRBV6-6 CASTPRGGTQSYEQYF TGTGCCAGCACCCCCAGGGGCGGGACCCAGTCCTACGAGCAGTACTTC